This TCR beta chain was retrieved from a study of OX40 agonist ivuxolimab in advanced cancers. Study-wide background: Participants, 80% to 90% male, averaged approximately 60 years of age, ranging from about 20 to 80. Study-wide points: The 0.1-3.0 mg/kg partial responders had among the lowest clonal expansion. Low normalized T-cell clonal expansion was also seen in some nonresponders.

The germline V and J ends were trimmed by 0 bases and 4 bases, with 19 bases remaining between them. CDR1 and CDR2 (germline): SGDLS, YYNGEE. The CDR3 is made up of 17 amino acids. Systemic immunosuppression or a history of autoimmune disease excluded patients. Comment on this clone: Its antigen is still unknown.

The repertoire was sequenced with immunoSEQ multiplex PCR; TCRdb's copy has only in-frame clones and lacks some. The repertoire holds 55,000 to 65,000 clones, with 87% as singletons. The chain couples TRBV9 to TRBJ1-2; tentatively, D is TRBD1 (5 bases). The receptor was isolated from an adult with an advanced solid tumor such as melanoma, head and neck, liver or kidney cancer. Sequencing was performed on CD4+ or CD8+ T cells sorted from blood, taken in a trial of the OX40 agonist ivuxolimab. CDR3 DNA: TGTGCCAGCAGCGTAGACGGGGTGGCGAGGGGTGGCTATGGCTACACCTTC. It codes for CASSVDGVARGGYGYTF.